This entry concerns a single T cell receptor (beta chain). The antigen remains unidentified. The CDR3 sequence is 14 residues long. Looked up from germline, CDR1 is SNHLY and CDR2 is FYNNEI. The ends were cut back, 2 bases at V and 1 base at J, with 8 bases in the middle. This sample is drawn from a study of blood T cell dynamics during melanoma immunotherapy. Study-level findings and limits: Whether repertoire-driving clones were melanoma-specific could not be determined.

Assay used: immunoSEQ multiplex PCR; TCRdb lists only in-frame clones, some missing. The sample includes about 19,000 clones, 70% to 90% of them seen just once. As for time point: week 3, after first cycle of checkpoint inhibitor. Sampling occurred pretreatment (T0) and at week 3 (W3), after cycle one of checkpoint blockade. Apart from two fast progressors, RECIST 1.1 response was judged 12 weeks post-infusion. No patient had earlier systemic cancer treatment, concurrent immunosuppressants, or another active cancer. The sample in question was blood, obtained from a patient treated with checkpoint blockade. The TCR sequence derives from a human donor with melanoma. The J gene is TRBJ1-1, the V gene TRBV2, with D tentatively TRBD1 (5 bases). CDR3 coding DNA: TGTGCCAGCAGTGAAAAGGGGCGGAACACTGAAGCTTTCTTT. Amino acids: CASSEKGRNTEAFF. Looking up the rest from reference TRBV2 and TRBJ1-1 gives the full variable domain: EPEVTQTPSHQVTQMGQEVILRCVPISNHLYFYWYRQILGQKVEFLVSFYNNEISEKSEIFDDQFSVERPDGSNFTLKIRSTKLEDSAMYFCASSEKGRNTEAFFGQGTRLTVV.